This section outlines one T cell receptor beta chain sequence together with its context. The data derive from a study of blood T cell repertoires in COVID-19. The CDR3 totals 15 residues. J lost 6 bases, V lost 2 bases, and 6 bases had no gene match. Germline CDR1 and CDR2: SGHVS and FNYEAQ. Data came from immunoSEQ multiplex PCR; TCRdb stores just in-frame clones and leaves some out. The profile shows approximately 76,000 clones, about 90% of them singletons. Sequencing was done on a sample of peripheral blood. The chain employs TRBV7-6 and TRBJ2-7; 11 bases align to TRBD2. The clonotype comes from a human donor in a cohort sampled during active COVID-19. The CDR3 nucleotides read TGTGCCAGCAGCTTACTTAGCGGGGGGGCGCGCGAGCAGTACTTC. This gives the protein CASSLLSGGAREQYF.